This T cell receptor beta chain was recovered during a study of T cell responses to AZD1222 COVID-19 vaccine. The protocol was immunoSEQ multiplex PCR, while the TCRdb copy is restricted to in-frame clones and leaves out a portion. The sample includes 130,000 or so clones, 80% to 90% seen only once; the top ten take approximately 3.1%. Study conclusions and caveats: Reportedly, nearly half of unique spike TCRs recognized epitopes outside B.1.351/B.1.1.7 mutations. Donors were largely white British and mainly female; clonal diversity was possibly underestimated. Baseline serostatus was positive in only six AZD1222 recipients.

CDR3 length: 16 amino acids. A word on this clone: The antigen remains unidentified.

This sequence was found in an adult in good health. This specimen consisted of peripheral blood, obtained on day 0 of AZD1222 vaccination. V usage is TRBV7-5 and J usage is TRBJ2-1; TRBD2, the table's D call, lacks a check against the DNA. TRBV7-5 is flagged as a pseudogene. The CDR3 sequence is CVRSLVISGKLYEQFF. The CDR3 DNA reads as TGTGTCAGAAGCTTAGTGATAAGCGGGAAATTGTATGAGCAGTTCTTC.